Listed here is a single T cell receptor beta chain. The antigen is undetermined. The data are from a study of T-cell memory formation after mild COVID-19. About the research overall: Clustering of TCRs was largely donor specific. General observations from the study: Clones from the second wave (peaking day 37) had unconfirmed SARS-CoV-2 specificity. A balance of CD4 and CD8 characterized clones contracting day 15 to 85, whereas later expanders leaned CD4+.

MiXCR was run by TCRdb on the 5' RACE reads, yielding one entry per CDR3 protein. The sample includes about 470,000 distinct CDR3 sequences, about 20% of them seen just once. The ends were cut back, 4 bases at V and 1 base at J, with 15 bases in the middle. Germline lookup yields CDR1 SGHRS and CDR2 YFSETQ. The CDR3 is made up of 17 amino acids. The chain employs TRBV5-1 and TRBJ1-6; a weak D match, TRBD1 (5 bases). The origin of this receptor is an adult woman who had mild COVID-19 (a few samples of this study predate the infection). Cell type and time point are not known. Sequenced sample: PBMCs or a T cell subset sorted from them (not recorded which). Here the CDR3 DNA reads TGCGCCAGCAGCACGAGAGCGGGGCAGTCCTATAATTCACCCCTCCACTTT. Its protein product is CASSTRAGQSYNSPLHF.